The 27 T cell receptor beta chains below come from one sample, sequenced in a study of T cells in women clearing cervical HPV infection. Profiling relied on immunoSEQ multiplex PCR, and the TCRdb table lists in-frame clones only, not all of them. This sample lists some 43,000 clones; its ten largest clones have about 0.94%. Material for sequencing was blood buffy coat. The receptors come from a woman aged 18 to 69 with a cervical HPV16 infection that either progressed to CIN3+ or cleared (not recorded which).

As concerns this clone: The read ends 3 residues before the CDR3 terminus; that terminus is restored from the germline J gene. V usage is TRBV20-1 and J usage is TRBJ1-5; D is possibly TRBD1 (5 bases). Germline CDR1 DFQATT, CDR2 SNEGSKA (reference sequence). The CDR3 totals 13 residues. Trimming shortened V by 1 base and J by 6 bases, and 10 bases separated the two germline ends. The sequenced part of the CDR3 DNA is TGCAGTGCTAGAGCAGGGATCTTTCAGCCC. It translates to CSARAGIFQP. The complete CDR3 protein is CSARAGIFQPQHF.

In the case of this clone: Read coverage stops 3 residues before the CDR3 terminus; the germline J gene supplies the remainder. The chain employs TRBV5-6 and TRBJ2-4; D possibly corresponds to TRBD2 (6 bases). Germline lookup yields CDR1 SGHDT and CDR2 YYEEEE. Between the trimmed V and J ends, which lost 1 base and 6 bases, there was a span of 14 bases. The CDR3 covers 15 residues. The sequenced CDR3 bases are TGTGCCAGCAGCTTGCCACCCGGGACTGGAAACATT. Residues: CASSLPPGTGNI. The full CDR3 reads CASSLPPGTGNIQYF. The complete variable domain, with remaining parts taken from reference TRBV5-6 and TRBJ2-4, reads DAGVTQSPTHLIKTRGQQVTLRCSPKSGHDTVSWYQQALGQGPQFIFQYYEEEERQRGNFPDRFSGHQFPNYSSELNVNALLLGDSALYLCASSLPPGTGNIQYFGAGTRLSVL.

About this clone itself: From the germline J gene comes the end of the CDR3, since the read stops 3 residues before it. The chain joins TRBV2 to TRBJ1-2; 7 bases fit TRBD1. CDR1 SNHLY and CDR2 FYNNEI come from the germline V gene. The CDR3 contains 16 residues. The CDR3 bases that were read are TGTGCCAGCAGTGCGGAACCACAGGGGATTCACTACGAC. The encoded protein is CASSAEPQGIHYD. The entire CDR3 reads CASSAEPQGIHYDYTF.

Note on this clone: The read comes to an end 3 residues before the CDR3 does, leaving the germline J gene to fill in the end. V is TRBV6-4 and J is TRBJ2-7; 8 positions match TRBD2. The junction had 17 bases not matched to a gene; V was cut back by 2 bases and J by 5 bases. CDR3 size: 18 residues. Germline CDR1 is MRHNA and CDR2 is SNTAGT. The sequenced part of the CDR3 DNA is TGTGCCAGCAGTGACCGATCCTCGGGACTAGGACGGATAAACGAG. Translating gives CASSDRSSGLGRINE. In full, the CDR3 reads CASSDRSSGLGRINEQYF.

About this clone: The CDR3 extends 3 residues past the end of the read, so its final part is completed from the germline J gene. J is TRBJ2-7 and V is TRBV2; D call uncertain. V lost 7 bases and J 2 bases, leaving 6 bases between the germline ends. This CDR3 is 11 amino acids long. Germline-derived CDR1 and CDR2 are SNHLY and FYNNEI. Here the CDR3 reads CASTEAYEQYF. The CDR3 DNA, read in part, is TGTGCCAGCACCGAGGCCTACGAG.

Regarding this clone: Sequencing ends 3 residues short of the CDR3 end; the germline J gene provides the rest. This chain joins TRBV12-3 or TRBV12-4 and TRBJ1-1, with D maybe TRBD1 (6 bases). This CDR3 comprises 14 residues. V was shortened by 6 bases and J by 4 bases, with 15 bases between the two germline ends. The DNA read from the CDR3 is TGTGCCAGCAGCGCCTCCAGGGGATTCACTGAA. It is translated as CASSASRGFTE. The whole CDR3 region reads CASSASRGFTEAFF.

To note about this clone: Read coverage stops 3 residues before the CDR3 terminus; the germline J gene supplies the remainder. V is TRBV20-1 and J is TRBJ1-2; perhaps TRBD1 as D (5 bases). With 5 bases removed from V and 6 bases from J, the gap between germline ends came to 7 bases. Germline V gene data show CDR1 as DFQATT and CDR2 as SNEGSKA (reference sequence). The CDR3 spans 10 residues. The DNA read from the CDR3 is TGCAGTGCTGGGGGGGATGGC. Protein product: CSAGGDG. The whole CDR3 region reads CSAGGDGYTF.

A word on this clone: The read halts 3 residues ahead of the CDR3 end, with the missing end drawn from the germline J gene. V and J are TRBV2 and TRBJ2-2; D is perhaps TRBD1 (6 bases). The CDR3 is 14 residues long. Germline CDR1 is SNHLY and CDR2 is FYNNEI. The CDR3 spells CASMGSDRSEKLFF. The DNA read from the CDR3 is TGTGCCAGCATGGGGTCGGACAGATCGGAAAAG.

About this clone itself: Read sequence stops 3 residues before the CDR3 end, and the germline J gene provides the missing end. The chain is built from TRBV2 and TRBJ2-3; 9 bases are a match to TRBD1. The germline V gene has CDR1 SNHLY and CDR2 FYNNEI. CDR3 size: 17 residues. The V and J ends lost 2 bases and 4 bases, in that order; junction bases with no gene match: 10. CDR3 DNA (partial): TGTGCCAGCAGTGAAAGGGCTGGGACAGGGAAGGCAGATACG. It is translated as CASSERAGTGKADT. The full CDR3 protein reads CASSERAGTGKADTQYF.

Regarding this clone: The CDR3 end is not reached by the read, which stops 3 residues before it; the germline J gene fills it in. V gene TRBV2 combines with J gene TRBJ2-1; D gene unclear. Germline CDR1 is SNHLY and CDR2 is FYNNEI. The CDR3 length is 11 residues. V lost 8 bases and J 5 bases, leaving 7 bases between the germline ends. The CDR3 DNA, read in part, is TGTGCCAGCGTACTGCACAATGAG. This translates into CASVLHNE. The whole CDR3 region reads CASVLHNEQFF.

On this clone itself: The observed sequence ends 3 residues before the CDR3 terminus, with the missing tail filled in from the germline J gene. V gene TRBV5-6 combines with J gene TRBJ2-3, with D hard to call. Germline-derived CDR1 and CDR2 are SGHDT and YYEEEE. The CDR3 is 13 amino acids. The CDR3: CASSLDLQETQYF. The sequenced CDR3 bases are TGTGCCAGCAGCTTGGACCTCCAGGAGACG. The entire variable domain, with the rest obtained from reference TRBV5-6 and TRBJ2-3, is as follows: DAGVTQSPTHLIKTRGQQVTLRCSPKSGHDTVSWYQQALGQGPQFIFQYYEEEERQRGNFPDRFSGHQFPNYSSELNVNALLLGDSALYLCASSLDLQETQYFGPGTRLTVL.

Concerning this clone itself: The read ends 3 residues shy of where the CDR3 ends; the end is completed using the germline J gene. The gene calls are TRBV6-1 and TRBJ1-1; D uncertain. The V and J ends lost 4 bases and 3 bases respectively, with 9 bases between them. Germline CDR1 MNHNS, CDR2 SASEGT. This CDR3 has 13 amino acids. CDR3 DNA (partial): TGTGCCAGCAGTGCTCTTGCGGACACTGAA. Its translation: CASSALADTE. The complete CDR3 protein is CASSALADTEAFF.

A word on this clone: The CDR3 is cut off 3 residues early in the read; its end comes from the germline J gene. This rearrangement joins TRBV5-1 to TRBJ1-1; no definite D call. The CDR3 is 12 residues long. The V gene lost 1 base and the J gene lost 6 bases, with 7 bases spanning the gap. Germline V gene lookup returns CDR1 SGHRS and CDR2 YFSETQ. The CDR3 is CASSLKGPEAFF. The DNA read from the CDR3 is TGCGCCAGCAGCTTGAAGGGTCCTGAA.

A note on this clone: The CDR3 end lies 3 residues beyond the end of the read and is filled in from the germline J gene. This sample also contains other DNA sequences that code for the same CDR3. The rearrangement joins TRBV30 to TRBJ1-3, with TRBD1 matching over 7 bases. The junction had 7 bases not matched to a gene; V was cut back by 2 bases and J by 0 bases. Germline V gene lookup returns CDR1 GTSNPN and CDR2 SVGIG (reference sequence). The length of the CDR3 is 16 residues. The covered CDR3 bases are TGTGCCTGGAGTCGACCCGGGACAGCCTCTGGAAACACC. The encoded protein is CAWSRPGTASGNT. The full CDR3 protein reads CAWSRPGTASGNTIYF.

To note about this clone: Read sequence stops 3 residues before the CDR3 end, and the germline J gene provides the missing end. The V gene is TRBV7-9, the J gene TRBJ2-7; 8 positions match TRBD1. Germline assignment: CDR1 SEHNR and CDR2 FQNEAQ (reference sequence). This CDR3 is built from 14 residues. The V and J ends lost 5 bases and 5 bases, in that order; junction bases with no gene match: 8. CDR3 loop: CASSPRQGRHEQYF. The covered CDR3 bases are TGTGCCAGCAGCCCTCGACAGGGGAGGCACGAG.

Worth noting for this clone: The read ends 3 residues early relative to the CDR3; the germline J gene fills the gap. V gene TRBV10-3 combines with J gene TRBJ2-7; TRBD1 aligns across 9 bases. The CDR3 loop spans 15 amino acids. Looked up from germline, CDR1 is ENHRY and CDR2 is SYGVKD. V gave up 6 bases and J gave up 1 base; unmatched junction bases: 7. The part of the CDR3 DNA that was read is TGTGCCATCAGGGCAGCCGGGACAGGGTCCTACGAG. This gives the protein CAIRAAGTGSYE. The CDR3 in full is CAIRAAGTGSYEQYF.

Details on this clone: The CDR3 end is not reached by the read, which stops 3 residues before it; the germline J gene fills it in. The V and J genes are TRBV19 and TRBJ1-1; D not certain. CDR3 length: 10 amino acids. Germline CDR1 reads LNHDA; CDR2 reads SQIVND (reference sequence). CDR3 protein: CASNTREAFF. The DNA read from the CDR3 is TGTGCCAGTAATACACGCGAA. The full variable domain, in which reference TRBV19 and TRBJ1-1 provide the parts outside the CDR3, is DGGITQSPKYLFRKEGQNVTLSCEQNLNHDAMYWYRQDPGQGLRLIYYSQIVNDFQKGDIAEGYSVSREKKESFPLTVTSAQKNPTAFYLCASNTREAFFGQGTRLTVV.

In regard to this clone: The sequence runs out 3 residues before the end of the CDR3; the remainder is reconstructed from the germline J gene. The rearrangement uses TRBV7-3 and TRBJ2-7; possible D gene TRBD2, 6 bases. Germline CDR1 and CDR2: SGHTA and FQGTGA. This CDR3 comprises 13 residues. V was shortened by 4 bases and J by 3 bases, with 10 bases between the two germline ends. The sequenced CDR3 bases are TGTGCCAGCAGCTCAAGTAGCGGCTACGAG. Protein product: CASSSSSGYE. The entire CDR3 sequence reads CASSSSSGYEQYF. The full variable domain, completed using reference TRBV7-3 and TRBJ2-7, is GAGVSQTPSNKVTEKGKYVELRCDPISGHTALYWYRQSLGQGPEFLIYFQGTGAADDSGLPNDRFFAVRPEGSVSTLKIQRTERGDSAVYLCASSSSSGYEQYFGPGTRLTVT.

Of note for this clone: The read gets to within 3 residues of the CDR3 end, and the germline J gene fills in the rest. The rearrangement links TRBV13 to TRBJ2-1; 13 nucleotides align to TRBD2. The V segment lost 5 bases and the J segment 7 bases; nucleotides outside the gene matches: 8. This CDR3 region has 16 residues. Germline V gene lookup returns CDR1 PRHDT and CDR2 FYEKMQ (reference sequence). The CDR3 protein is CASSGRLAGGVNEQFF. The sequenced CDR3 bases are TGTGCCAGCAGCGGCCGACTAGCGGGGGGTGTAAATGAG.

The sequenced CDR3 bases are TGTGCCAGCAGTGTGGTCCTATCAGGCGCAGATACG. This sequence encodes CASSVVLSGADT. The entire CDR3 protein reads CASSVVLSGADTQYF. V gene TRBV6-1 combines with J gene TRBJ2-3; D gene uncertain. The DNA ends 3 residues before the CDR3 does, and the rest of the CDR3 is filled in from the germline J gene. Looked up from germline, CDR1 is MNHNS and CDR2 is SASEGT. Trimming removed 4 bases from V and 4 bases from J, with 15 bases in between. The CDR3 contains 15 residues.

To note about this clone: The read ends 3 residues before the CDR3 terminus; that terminus is restored from the germline J gene. The genes are TRBV5-1 and TRBJ2-3; 7 bases agree with TRBD1. Germline V gene sequence: CDR1 SGHRS, CDR2 YFSETQ. With 4 bases clipped from V and 3 bases from J, the junction kept 17 bases outside the gene matches. The CDR3 runs to 18 residues. The CDR3 spells CASSPTEEQGRITDTQYF. The sequenced part of the CDR3 DNA is TGCGCCAGCAGCCCTACGGAGGAACAGGGGCGCATAACAGATACG.

The sequenced CDR3 bases are TGTGCCAGCAGCCAAGACGGGGTTGCT. Its protein product is CASSQDGVA. In full, the CDR3 reads CASSQDGVAAFF. The chain links TRBV14 to TRBJ1-1; D is undetermined. With the read ending 3 residues before the CDR3 end, the germline J gene is used to fill in that end. Germline V gene lookup returns CDR1 SGHDN and CDR2 FVKESK. This CDR3 spans 12 amino acids.

About this clone: The read ends 3 residues before the CDR3 terminus; that terminus is restored from the germline J gene. The V and J genes are TRBV10-3 and TRBJ2-5; D is possibly TRBD1 (5 bases). The CDR3 spans 12 residues. Germline lookup yields CDR1 ENHRY and CDR2 SYGVKD. V lost 6 bases and J lost 4, with 9 bases in between. CDR3 protein: CAIRTVGETQYF. CDR3 bases read: TGTGCCATCAGGACAGTTGGAGAGACC.

The CDR3 region is CASSFYRGNTEAFF. CDR3 DNA (partial): TGTGCCAGCAGTTTTTACAGGGGGAACACTGAA. The rearrangement uses TRBV27 and TRBJ1-1; 7 bases align to TRBD1. The read finishes 3 residues shy of the CDR3 end, and the germline J gene is used to complete it. There are 14 residues in the CDR3. CDR1 is MNHEY and CDR2 is SMNVEV in the germline V gene (reference sequence). V shed 3 bases, J shed 1 base, and the junction held 2 bases outside the gene matches.

As concerns this clone: The CDR3 extends 3 residues past the end of the read, so its final part is completed from the germline J gene. The chain uses TRBV7-9 and TRBJ1-1, with D possibly TRBD1 on 5 matching bases. The CDR3 totals 13 residues. Germline assignment: CDR1 SEHNR and CDR2 FQNEAQ (reference sequence). Incomplete CDR3 DNA: TGTGCCAGCAGCCCGAGGGGAGAAGGGAAA. It encodes CASSPRGEGK. The whole CDR3 is CASSPRGEGKAFF.

To note about this clone: The read stops 3 residues short of the end of the CDR3; the missing end is completed from the germline J gene. V usage is TRBV30 and J usage is TRBJ2-2; possibly TRBD1 for D (6 bases). Looked up from germline, CDR1 is GTSNPN and CDR2 is SVGIG (reference sequence). The CDR3 totals 13 residues. The DNA read from the CDR3 is TGTGCCGGACAGTCCGGGACAACCGAAAAG. Its translation is CAGQSGTTEK. The complete CDR3 sequence is CAGQSGTTEKLFF.

About this clone itself: The observed sequence ends 3 residues before the CDR3 terminus, with the missing tail filled in from the germline J gene. V and J are TRBV4-2 and TRBJ2-7, with TRBD1 matching over 8 bases. The CDR3 totals 16 residues. Germline V lookup: CDR1 LGHNA, CDR2 YNFKEQ. V trimming: 3 bases; J trimming: 0 bases; junction bases outside the gene matches: 7. Here the CDR3 reads CASSHDGGTGSYEQYF. CDR3 bases read: TGTGCCAGCAGCCACGATGGGGGGACAGGCTCCTACGAG.